This T cell receptor beta chain was obtained from a study of regulatory T cells in long-lasting Graves disease. This clonotype was detected many times. V lost 1 base and J lost 3; bases outside the gene matches: 8. The length of the CDR3 is 18 residues. Germline assignment: CDR1 SGHAT and CDR2 FQNNGV. iRepertoire HTBI primers and Arm-PCR of CDR3 regions built TCR beta libraries. TCRdb recomputed calls from the multiplex PCR reads with MiXCR, one row per CDR3 protein. The sample yields 430,000 or so distinct CDR3 sequences, around 20% seen once. Described time point: persistent/refractory GD, antithyroid drugs over 5 years with positive TRAb. Following extraction of RNA from PBMCs, that RNA was used to make the TCR library.

This material consisted of peripheral blood mononuclear cells (PBMCs), taken when the disease was refractory, from a patient treated with antithyroid drugs. This sequence originates from a female donor with Graves disease. The rearrangement uses TRBV11-2 and TRBJ2-2, with TRBD1 matching 10 bases. In DNA form, the CDR3 reads TGTGCCAGCAGCTTAGGCTTTGGGACAGGGGATTACACCGGGGAGCTGTTTTTT. This translates into CASSLGFGTGDYTGELFF.